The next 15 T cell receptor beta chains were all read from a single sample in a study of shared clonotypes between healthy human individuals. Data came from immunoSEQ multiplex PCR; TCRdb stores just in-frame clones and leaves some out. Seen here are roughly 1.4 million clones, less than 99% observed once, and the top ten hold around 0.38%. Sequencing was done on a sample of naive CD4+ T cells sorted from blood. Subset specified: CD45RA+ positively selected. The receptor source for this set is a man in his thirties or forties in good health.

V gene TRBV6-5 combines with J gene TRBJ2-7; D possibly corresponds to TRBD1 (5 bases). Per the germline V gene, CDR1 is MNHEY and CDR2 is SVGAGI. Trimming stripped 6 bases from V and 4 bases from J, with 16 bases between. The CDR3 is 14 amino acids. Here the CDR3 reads CASRHVQAAYEQYF. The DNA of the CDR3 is TGTGCCAGCAGACATGTACAGGCCGCTTACGAGCAGTACTTC.

The CDR3 reads CASSLSRSYEQYF. In nucleotides, the CDR3 is TGTGCCAGCAGCTTGTCCCGTTCCTACGAGCAGTACTTC. This rearrangement joins TRBV5-4 to TRBJ2-7; D call uncertain. The CDR3 loop spans 13 amino acids. Trimming pared 1 base from V and 1 base from J, leaving 6 bases between. Germline assignment: CDR1 SGHNT and CDR2 YYREEE (reference sequence).

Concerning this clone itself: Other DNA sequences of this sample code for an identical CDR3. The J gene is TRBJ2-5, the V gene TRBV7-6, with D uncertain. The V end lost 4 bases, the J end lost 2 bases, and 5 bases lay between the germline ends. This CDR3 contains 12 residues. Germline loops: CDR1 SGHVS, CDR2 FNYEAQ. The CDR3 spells CASSSFQETQYF. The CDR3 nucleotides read TGTGCCAGCAGCTCATTTCAAGAGACCCAGTACTTC.

In DNA form, the CDR3 reads TGCAGCGGGGGGATCGGCACAGATACGCAGTATTTT. Translation gives CSGGIGTDTQYF. V usage is TRBV29-1 and J usage is TRBJ2-3; D possibly uses TRBD1 or TRBD2 (5 bases each). V was pared by 7 bases and J by 1 base, with 9 bases between. The germline CDR1 and CDR2 sequences are SQVTM and ANQGSEA. This CDR3 is 12 amino acids long.

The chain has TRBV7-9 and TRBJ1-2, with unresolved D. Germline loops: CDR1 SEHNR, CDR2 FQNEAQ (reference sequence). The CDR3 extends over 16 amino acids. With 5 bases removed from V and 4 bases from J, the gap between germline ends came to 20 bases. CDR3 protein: CASSKHNHGKTYGYTF. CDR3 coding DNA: TGTGCCAGCAGCAAACACAACCATGGAAAGACCTATGGCTACACCTTC.

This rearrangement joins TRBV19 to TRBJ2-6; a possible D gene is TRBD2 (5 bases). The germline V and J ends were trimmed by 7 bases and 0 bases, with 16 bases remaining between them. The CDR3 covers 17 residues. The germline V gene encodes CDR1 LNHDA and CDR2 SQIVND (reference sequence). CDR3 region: CASKGDGGFSGANVLTF. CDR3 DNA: TGTGCCAGTAAGGGAGACGGCGGCTTCTCTGGGGCCAACGTCCTGACTTTC.

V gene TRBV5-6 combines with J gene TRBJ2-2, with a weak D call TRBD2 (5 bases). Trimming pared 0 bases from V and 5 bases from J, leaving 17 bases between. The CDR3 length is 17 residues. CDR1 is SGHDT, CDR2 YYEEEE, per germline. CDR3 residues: CASSLVGGQLPTGELFF. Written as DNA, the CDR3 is TGTGCCAGCAGCTTGGTGGGCGGGCAACTCCCTACCGGGGAGCTGTTTTTT.

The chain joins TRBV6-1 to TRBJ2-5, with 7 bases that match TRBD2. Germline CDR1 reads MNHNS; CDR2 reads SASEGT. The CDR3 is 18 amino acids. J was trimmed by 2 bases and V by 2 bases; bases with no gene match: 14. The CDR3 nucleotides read TGTGCCAGCAGTGAACGGACGTGGCAAACCGGGGGGCAAGAGACCCAGTACTTC. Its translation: CASSERTWQTGGQETQYF.

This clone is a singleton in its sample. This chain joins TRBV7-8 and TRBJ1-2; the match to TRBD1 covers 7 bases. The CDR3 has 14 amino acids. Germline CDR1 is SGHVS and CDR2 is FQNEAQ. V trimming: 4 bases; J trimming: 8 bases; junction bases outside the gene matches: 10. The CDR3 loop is CASSWSDRALGYTF. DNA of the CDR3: TGTGCCAGCAGCTGGAGCGACAGGGCGCTAGGCTACACCTTC.

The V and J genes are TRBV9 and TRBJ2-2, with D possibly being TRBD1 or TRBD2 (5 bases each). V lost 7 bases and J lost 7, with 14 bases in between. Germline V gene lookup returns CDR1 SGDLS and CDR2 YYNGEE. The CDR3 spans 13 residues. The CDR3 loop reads CASQGPVGGELFF. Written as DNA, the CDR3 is TGTGCCAGCCAGGGACCGGTGGGCGGGGAGCTGTTTTTT.

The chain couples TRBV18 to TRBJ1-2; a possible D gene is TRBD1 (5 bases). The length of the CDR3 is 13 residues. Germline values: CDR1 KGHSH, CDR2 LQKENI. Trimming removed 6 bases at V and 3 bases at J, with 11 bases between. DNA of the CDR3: TGTGCCAGCTCTCGGGACCGTTACTATGGCTACACCTTC. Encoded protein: CASSRDRYYGYTF.

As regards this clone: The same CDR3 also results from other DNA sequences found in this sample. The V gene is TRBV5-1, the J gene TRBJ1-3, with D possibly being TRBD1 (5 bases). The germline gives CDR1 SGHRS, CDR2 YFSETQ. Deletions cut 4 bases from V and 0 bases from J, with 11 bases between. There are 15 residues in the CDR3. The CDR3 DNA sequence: TGCGCCAGCAGCCTGGGGACGGCCTCTGGAAACACCATATATTTT. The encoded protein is CASSLGTASGNTIYF.

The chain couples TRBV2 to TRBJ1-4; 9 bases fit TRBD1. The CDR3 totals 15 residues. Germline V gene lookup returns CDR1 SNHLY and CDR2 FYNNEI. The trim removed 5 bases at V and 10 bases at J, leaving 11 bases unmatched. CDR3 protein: CASSRPGQGIAKLFF. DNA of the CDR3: TGTGCCAGCAGTAGACCGGGACAGGGTATTGCAAAACTGTTTTTT. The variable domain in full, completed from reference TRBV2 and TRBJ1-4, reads EPEVTQTPSHQVTQMGQEVILRCVPISNHLYFYWYRQILGQKVEFLVSFYNNEISEKSEIFDDQFSVERPDGSNFTLKIRSTKLEDSAMYFCASSRPGQGIAKLFFGSGTQLSVL.

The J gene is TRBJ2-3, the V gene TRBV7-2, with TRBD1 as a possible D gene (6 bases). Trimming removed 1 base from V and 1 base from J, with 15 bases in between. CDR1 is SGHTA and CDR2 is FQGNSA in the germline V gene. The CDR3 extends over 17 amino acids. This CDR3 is CASSLEPGVMGTDTQYF. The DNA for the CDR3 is TGTGCCAGCAGCTTAGAACCAGGGGTAATGGGCACAGATACGCAGTATTTT.

The CDR3 sequence is CASSLGFGVGGELFF. The CDR3 nucleotides read TGTGCCAGCAGCTTAGGATTCGGGGTCGGCGGGGAGCTGTTTTTT. V and J are TRBV11-3 and TRBJ2-2; a weak D match, TRBD2 (5 bases). Germline CDR1 SGHNT, CDR2 YENEEA. The CDR3 loop spans 15 amino acids. V lost 1 base to trimming and J lost 7 bases, with 13 bases between them.